This T cell receptor (beta chain) derives from a study of T cell responses to AZD1222 COVID-19 vaccine. Study-wide results and limits: The donor cohort was predominantly white British with a female majority, and clonal diversity may have been underestimated. Only a handful of AZD1222 recipients, about six in all, had baseline seropositivity. Vaccine-related CD4 TCRs covered spike, predominating at 160-218 and 743-854. Sampling that yielded the repertoires occurred only after the peak T cell response.

The V and J ends lost 6 bases and 10 bases respectively, with 15 bases between them. CDR3 length: 12 residues. About this clone: The target antigen is unknown.

The protocol was immunoSEQ multiplex PCR, while the TCRdb copy is restricted to in-frame clones and leaves out a portion. Of more than 85,000 clones listed, about 90% are singletons. This TCR derives from an adult in good health. The chain joins TRBV23-1 to TRBJ1-1; TRBD1 might be the D (6 bases). TRBV23-1 is an ORF for which the function is uncertain. Sample: peripheral blood, taken on day 0 of AZD1222 vaccination. The CDR3 DNA is TGCGCCAGCAGCCGGACAGCCCGGGGAGCTTTCTTT. Translation: CASSRTARGAFF.